What follows are 28 T cell receptor beta chains derived from one specimen sequenced in a study of blood T cell repertoires in COVID-19. The protocol was immunoSEQ multiplex PCR, while the TCRdb copy is restricted to in-frame clones and leaves out a portion. The sample yields about 200,000 clones, around four fifths seen once. Sequencing was performed on peripheral blood. These receptors all stem from a man aged 60-69 years with COVID-19, enrolled during active disease.

The chain recombines TRBV5-4 with TRBJ1-6, with D tentatively TRBD1 (5 bases). The CDR3 length is 15 residues. The germline V gene has CDR1 SGHNT and CDR2 YYREEE (reference sequence). V dropped 0 bases and J dropped 8 bases, with 12 bases sitting between them. The CDR3 sequence is CASSLVGLGHSPLHF. For the CDR3, the DNA is TGTGCCAGCAGCTTGGTGGGGCTTGGTCATTCACCCCTCCACTTT.

The rearrangement links TRBV20-1 to TRBJ1-1; 8 bases agree with TRBD1. Germline V gives CDR1 DFQATT, CDR2 SNEGSKA (reference sequence). V gave up 2 bases and J gave up 13 bases; unmatched junction bases: 6. The CDR3 sequence is 11 residues long. The CDR3 region has the DNA TGCAGTGCTAGATGGACAGGGAAGGATTTCTTT. Encoded protein: CSARWTGKDFF.

The rearrangement uses TRBV6-2 or TRBV6-3 and TRBJ1-5; D not resolved. The CDR3 runs 18 residues. The germline CDR1 and CDR2 sequences are MNHEY and SVGEGT. Trimming took 8 bases from V and 2 from J, leaving 25 bases between them. Here the CDR3 DNA reads TGTGCCAGCTGTGACTCCGGGAGCTCTTTGGTTGGCAATCAGCCCCAGCATTTT. The encoded protein is CASCDSGSSLVGNQPQHF.

The chain couples TRBV7-6 to TRBJ1-1; the D gene is possibly TRBD1 (6 bases). The germline CDR1 and CDR2 sequences are SGHVS and FNYEAQ. The V end lost 0 bases, the J end lost 4 bases, and 9 bases lay between the germline ends. The length of the CDR3 is 14 residues. DNA of the CDR3: TGTGCCAGCAGCTTAGCGCAGGGGACCACTGAAGCTTTCTTT. As protein: CASSLAQGTTEAFF.

This clone was detected a few times. The chain couples TRBV9 to TRBJ1-6; TRBD1 is a possible D gene (5 bases). The CDR3 is made up of 15 amino acids. Germline V gives CDR1 SGDLS, CDR2 YYNGEE. Trimming cost V 3 bases and J 4 bases, with 11 bases left between them. The DNA for the CDR3 is TGTGCCAGCAGCGAGACAGCGGGGTATAATTCACCCCTCCACTTT. Translating it yields CASSETAGYNSPLHF.

In its sample, this clone was seen once. This chain links TRBV30 with TRBJ1-5, with D tentatively TRBD1 (5 bases). The CDR3 extends over 15 amino acids. CDR1 and CDR2 (germline): GTSNPN, SVGIG (reference sequence). The V and J ends lost 1 base and 0 bases respectively, with 10 bases between them. CDR3 sequence: CAWSDSGYSNQPQHF. For the CDR3, the DNA is TGTGCCTGGAGTGACTCAGGGTATAGCAATCAGCCCCAGCATTTT.

This clone came up a few times. The chain employs TRBV3-1 (or the pseudogene TRBV3-2) and TRBJ2-7; 7 nucleotides align to TRBD2. The trim removed 4 bases at V and 6 bases at J, leaving 9 bases unmatched. This CDR3 comprises 14 residues. Per germline, CDR1 LGHDT and CDR2 YNNKEL (reference sequence). The CDR3 bases are TGTGCCAGCAGCCCACTAGCGATCAGAGGCGAGCAGTACTTC. It encodes CASSPLAIRGEQYF.

The chain employs TRBV7-9 and TRBJ2-4, with 9 nucleotides matching TRBD1. The V gene's germline CDR1 is SEHNR and CDR2 FQNEAQ (reference sequence). Trimming cost V 4 bases and J 6 bases; bases outside gene matches: 13. The CDR3 contains 17 residues. The CDR3, as DNA: TGTGCCAGCAGCTCCGGCGGTACAGGGGGCGGTGGAAACATTCAGTACTTC. Residues: CASSSGGTGGGGNIQYF.

This chain links TRBV28 with TRBJ1-5; 8 nucleotides agree with TRBD1. J gave up 0 bases and V 6 bases, and 4 bases lay outside the gene matches. The germline V gene has CDR1 MDHEN and CDR2 SYDVKM. The length of the CDR3 is 15 residues. The CDR3 sequence: CASSRQGFSNQPQHF. Written as DNA, the CDR3 is TGTGCCAGCAGCAGACAGGGGTTTAGCAATCAGCCCCAGCATTTT.

The chain recombines TRBV4-3 with TRBJ1-3, with 8 positions matching TRBD1. V shed 3 bases and J 2 bases; nucleotides not matched to a gene: 3. Germline V gene data show CDR1 as LGHNA and CDR2 as YSLEER. The CDR3 runs to 15 residues. The CDR3 spells CASSQLTGAGNTIYF. CDR3 coding DNA: TGCGCCAGCAGCCAGCTGACAGGGGCTGGAAACACCATATATTTT.

The chain uses TRBV27 and TRBJ2-6; possible D gene TRBD2, 5 bases. The germline CDR1 and CDR2 sequences are MNHEY and SMNVEV (reference sequence). The CDR3 has 16 residues. The V gene lost 5 bases and the J gene lost 0 bases, with 11 bases spanning the gap. As DNA, the CDR3 is TGTGCCAGCAGTCCCCCCCGGGGCTCTGGGGCCAACGTCCTGACTTTC. Translated, it gives CASSPPRGSGANVLTF.

The rearrangement links TRBV27 to TRBJ1-1; 8 nucleotides agree with TRBD1. The V gene end was trimmed by 4 bases and the J gene end by 8 bases; junction bases not matched to a gene: 9. Germline V lookup: CDR1 MNHEY, CDR2 SMNVEV (reference sequence). This CDR3 is built from 14 residues. CDR3 nucleotide sequence: TGTGCCAGCAGTTCCCCCCCCGGACAGGGCGAAGCTTTCTTT. Translation: CASSSPPGQGEAFF.

This chain uses TRBV30 with TRBJ2-7, with 10 bases fitting TRBD1. The CDR3 covers 14 residues. Germline V gives CDR1 GTSNPN, CDR2 SVGIG (reference sequence). For the CDR3, the DNA is TGTGCTTACGGCCGGGACAGGGGAACCTACGAGCAGTACTTC. This sequence encodes CAYGRDRGTYEQYF.

This clone was seen a single time. The chain uses TRBV7-9 and TRBJ1-6; weak D call: TRBD1 (5 bases). The CDR3 is 16 residues long. Germline CDR1 SEHNR, CDR2 FQNEAQ (reference sequence). V gave up 4 bases and J gave up 4 bases, with 14 bases separating them. CDR3 nucleotides: TGTGCCAGCAGCTCATCCGACAGCTTATATAATTCACCCCTCCACTTT. Its translation is CASSSSDSLYNSPLHF.

The chain recombines TRBV7-6 with TRBJ1-3; D is unresolved. Trimming stripped 2 bases from V and 3 bases from J, with 17 bases between. Germline loops: CDR1 SGHVS, CDR2 FNYEAQ. There are 17 residues in the CDR3. The CDR3 reads CASSLTSDGGSGNTIYF. The CDR3 nucleotides read TGTGCCAGCAGCTTAACCTCGGACGGAGGGAGTGGAAACACCATATATTTT.

The chain links TRBV4-3 to TRBJ1-4, with TRBD1 matching 8 bases. The CDR3 totals 15 residues. The V gene end was trimmed by 1 base and the J gene end by 4 bases; junction bases not matched to a gene: 2. Germline CDR1 is LGHNA and CDR2 is YSLEER. The CDR3 loop is CASSQADRDNEKLFF. The CDR3 nucleotides are TGCGCCAGCAGCCAAGCGGACAGGGATAATGAAAAACTGTTTTTT.

This clone has more than one count but fewer than ten. The gene calls are TRBV30 and TRBJ1-5; D gene uncertain. The CDR3 sequence is 13 residues long. V lost 1 base to trimming and J lost 7 bases, with 11 bases between them. CDR1 is GTSNPN, CDR2 SVGIG, per germline (reference sequence). The CDR3 DNA is TGTGCCTGGAGTGCGGGAGCGGGGCAGCCCCAGCATTTT. Translating it yields CAWSAGAGQPQHF.

V and J are TRBV27 and TRBJ2-7; 7 nucleotides agree with TRBD1. Germline values: CDR1 MNHEY, CDR2 SMNVEV (reference sequence). Trimming at V came to 5 bases and at J to 6 bases, leaving 7 bases not matched to a gene. This CDR3 spans 13 amino acids. The CDR3 loop reads CASSLRQGVEQYF. CDR3 DNA sequence: TGTGCCAGCAGTCTAAGACAGGGAGTCGAGCAGTACTTC.

A few counts support this clone. The J gene is TRBJ2-3, the V gene TRBV11-2; TRBD2 matches 11 bases. This CDR3 is 13 amino acids long. V gave up 7 bases and J gave up 6 bases; unmatched junction bases: 3. CDR1 and CDR2 from the germline V gene are SGHAT and FQNNGV. The CDR3 bases are TGTGCCAGCAAACTAGCGGGAGCTGATACGCAGTATTTT. Translated, it gives CASKLAGADTQYF.

The genes are TRBV15 and TRBJ1-6; 9 bases are a match to TRBD1. CDR3 length: 15 amino acids. J gave up 6 bases and V 6 bases, and 6 bases lay outside the gene matches. Per the germline V gene, CDR1 is LNHNV and CDR2 is YYDKDF (reference sequence). CDR3 bases: TGTGCCACCAGAAGGACAGGGGTCCTTAATTCACCCCTCCACTTT. Protein: CATRRTGVLNSPLHF.

The rearrangement links TRBV5-8 to TRBJ1-3; possible D gene TRBD1, 5 bases. CDR3 length equals 15 residues. From germline, CDR1 is SGHTS and CDR2 YDEGEE. V was shortened by 2 bases and J by 4 bases, with 13 bases between the two germline ends. CDR3 region: CASSFWGSEGNTIYF. CDR3 bases: TGTGCCAGCAGCTTCTGGGGCTCCGAAGGAAACACCATATATTTT.

The chain is built from TRBV5-5 and TRBJ2-1, with D unresolved. The CDR3 totals 15 residues. The V end lost 7 bases, the J end lost 7 bases, and 21 bases lay between the germline ends. CDR1 and CDR2 from the germline V gene are SGHKS and YYEKEE (reference sequence). The CDR3 sequence: CASFSGLPFPNEQFF. Written as DNA, the CDR3 is TGTGCCAGCTTTTCAGGCCTTCCGTTTCCGAATGAGCAGTTCTTC.

The rearrangement links TRBV5-1 to TRBJ2-3; tentative D call: TRBD2 (6 bases). V lost 4 bases, J lost 4 bases, and 13 bases lay in between. This CDR3 has 14 amino acids. The germline V gene has CDR1 SGHRS and CDR2 YFSETQ. The CDR3 spells CASSVRESSDTQYF. In nucleotides, the CDR3 is TGCGCCAGCAGCGTACGGGAGAGTTCAGATACGCAGTATTTT.

The J gene is TRBJ1-2, the V gene TRBV7-3; perhaps TRBD1 as D (6 bases). The germline V gene has CDR1 SGHTA and CDR2 FQGTGA. The length of the CDR3 is 13 residues. Trimming removed 5 bases from V and 4 bases from J, with 11 bases in between. This CDR3 is CASSRDRTYGYTF. As DNA, the CDR3 is TGTGCCAGCAGCCGCGACAGGACCTATGGCTACACCTTC.

The V gene is TRBV19, the J gene TRBJ1-1; possibly TRBD1 for D (5 bases). Trimming took off 5 bases at V and 2 bases at J, with 6 bases between the two ends. Germline assignment: CDR1 LNHDA and CDR2 SQIVND (reference sequence). The CDR3 spans 12 residues. CDR3 nucleotide sequence: TGTGCCAGTAGTTGGGGCAACACTGAAGCTTTCTTT. Its translation is CASSWGNTEAFF.

This chain links TRBV10-3 with TRBJ2-3; weak D call: TRBD1 (6 bases). V lost 2 bases and J 8 bases, leaving 14 bases between the germline ends. This CDR3 is built from 14 residues. Germline V lookup: CDR1 ENHRY, CDR2 SYGVKD. CDR3 loop: CAISEEVGARTQYF. CDR3 DNA sequence: TGTGCCATCAGTGAGGAGGTGGGGGCACGTACGCAGTATTTT.

V is TRBV2 and J is TRBJ2-1, with 7 bases aligning to TRBD2. Losses at the gene ends were 2 bases for V and 7 bases for J; bases not matched to a gene: 5. Germline assignment: CDR1 SNHLY and CDR2 FYNNEI. This CDR3 region has 14 residues. DNA of the CDR3: TGTGCCAGCAGTGAAACGGGAGGACGGAATGAGCAGTTCTTC. Its protein is CASSETGGRNEQFF.

About this clone itself: The sample has other DNA sequences that encode this CDR3 too. The chain carries TRBV2 and TRBJ1-2; D is unclear. Deletions cut 6 bases from V and 2 bases from J, with 7 bases between. Germline V gene sequence: CDR1 SNHLY, CDR2 FYNNEI. This CDR3 spans 12 amino acids. The CDR3 protein is CASSAGNYGYTF. CDR3 DNA sequence: TGTGCCAGCAGCGCGGGGAACTATGGCTACACCTTC.